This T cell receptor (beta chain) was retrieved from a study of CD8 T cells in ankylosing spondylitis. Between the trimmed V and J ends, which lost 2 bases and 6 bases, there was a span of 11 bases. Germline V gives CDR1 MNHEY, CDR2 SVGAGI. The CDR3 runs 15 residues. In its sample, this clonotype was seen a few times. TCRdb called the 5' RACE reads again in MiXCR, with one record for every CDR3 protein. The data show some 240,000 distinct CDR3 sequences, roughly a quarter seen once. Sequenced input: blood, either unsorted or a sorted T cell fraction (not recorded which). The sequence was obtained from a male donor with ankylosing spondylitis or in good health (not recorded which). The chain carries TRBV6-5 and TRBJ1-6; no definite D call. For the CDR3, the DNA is TGTGCCAGCAGTTACAGCACAGAGTTTAATTCACCCCTCCACTTT. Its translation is CASSYSTEFNSPLHF.